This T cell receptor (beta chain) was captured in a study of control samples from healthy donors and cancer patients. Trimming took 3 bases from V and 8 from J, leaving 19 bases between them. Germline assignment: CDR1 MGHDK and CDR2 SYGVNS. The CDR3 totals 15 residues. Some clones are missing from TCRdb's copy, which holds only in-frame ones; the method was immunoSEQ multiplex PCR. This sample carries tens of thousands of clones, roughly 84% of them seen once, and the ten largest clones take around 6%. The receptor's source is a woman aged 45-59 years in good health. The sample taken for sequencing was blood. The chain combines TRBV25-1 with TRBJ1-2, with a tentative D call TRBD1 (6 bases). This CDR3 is CASSEDRGGVGGYTF. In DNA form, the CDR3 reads TGTGCCAGCAGTGAGGATAGGGGGGGTGTAGGAGGCTACACCTTC.